This T cell receptor (beta chain) was captured in a study of blood T cell repertoires in COVID-19. Study as a whole: COVID-19 samples collected from the United States, Italy and Spain covered acute and convalescent phases. T cells, B-cell-depleted T cells, or PBMCs supplied cDNA or gDNA.

How the authors handled the data: It was from reference gene primer amplification that nucleated cell counts were estimated. TCRdb keeps only in-frame clones here, not all; method: immunoSEQ multiplex PCR. That table supplies the V and J calls and clone size; D and trimming were determined from the DNA. The sample shows about 100,000 clones, approximately 88% of them seen only once. Germline V gene lookup returns CDR1 SGHDT and CDR2 YYEEEE. V lost 0 bases and J lost 4; bases outside the gene matches: 1. The CDR3 is 14 amino acids. The sequencing sample was made of peripheral blood. This chain connects TRBV5-6 to TRBJ1-2, with TRBD1 matching over 9 bases. The origin of this receptor is a man between 45 and 60 years old with active or convalescent COVID-19. The CDR3 DNA reads TGTGCCAGCAGCTTGGTGGGACAGGGCTATGGCTACACCTTC. This sequence encodes CASSLVGQGYGYTF.